Reported below is one T cell receptor beta chain. The clone's antigen remains unknown. The input lacks base qualities; no much larger clone sits a single base away. Receptor amplification or capture employed the immunoSEQ multiplex PCR assay. A mixture of 60 forward primers for TCR Vbeta segments and 13 reverse primers for TCR Jbeta segments was used in the multiplex PCR. The CDR3 region of rearranged TCR beta genes was amplified from genomic DNA by a multiplex PCR assay. The amplified TCR beta libraries were sequenced on the Illumina HiSeq System as 87-base-pair reads. Concerning the study's data processing: A later analysis tallied around 80 million unique TCR beta chains across the 700 or so repertoires, and roughly 11 million of those chains were shared by two or more donors. Raw reads were error-corrected and collapsed into unique sequences by a nearest-neighbor algorithm in which closely related sequences were merged to remove PCR and sequencing errors. V, D and J gene segments were assigned by aligning CDR3 sequences to IMGT reference sequences. For a sequence to be retained, a match of at least six nucleotides was required to both a V gene segment and a J gene segment. A rearrangement was called productive if the CDR3 had no stop codons and remained in frame with V and J, and every other rearrangement was called non-productive. Following IMGT convention, CDR3 was defined as the stretch from the second conserved V-encoded cysteine to the conserved J-encoded phenylalanine. The earlier analysis of fewer than 750 of the donors excluded sequences that lacked an unambiguous match to a single V gene segment. In an earlier analysis of approximately 590 of the donors, a V segment was called functional when productive rearrangements were above 56.7%, and segregating when the standard deviation between donors exceeded 5%. A statistical classification framework was built for diagnosing cytomegalovirus status from the catalog of TCR beta chain sequences. A later analysis assigned V and J genes by comparing TCR nucleotide sequences with IMGT/GENE-DB human TR gene sequences. Using the TCRdist pipeline, a later analysis assigned CDR3 sequences along with most-parsimonious VDJ recombination scenarios. A later analysis defined each TCR beta chain by its CDR3 amino acid sequence plus V-gene family, and excluded reads lacking a unique V-gene family. To address suspected cross-contamination and a sequencing artifact, a later analysis removed 592 highly shared, low-generation-probability nucleotide sequences. A later analysis calculated a clonal expansion index for each public chain from normalized within-repertoire ranks of inferred template counts. Generation probabilities in a later analysis came from a VDJ recombination model fitted to out-of-frame rearrangements, and those results were checked against IGoR. A later analysis scored TCR-TCR, TCR-HLA and TCR-CMV co-occurrence with hypergeometric tests, applying a repertoire-size bias correction to TCR pairs. A later analysis estimated false discovery rates by permuting HLA or CMV assignments 20 times. A later analysis grouped co-occurring TCRs with DBSCAN, adding TCRdist sequence similarity when clustering within HLA-allele-positive subsets. Co-occurrence clustering excluded repertoires with fewer than 30,000 or more than 120,000 public chains, plus five with anomalous nucleotide sharing. The clones in this table, taken by TCRdb from immuneACCESS, are in-frame only. Not every clone is retained; where verified, under half of the shortfall comes from an unresolved V gene, and the cause of the rest is unknown. The D gene and trimming were derived from the DNA, and the V and J assignments and clone size from that table. In this sample the table shows about 130,000 clones, roughly 84% of which occur a single time. Around 1.3% of the sample is held by the ten biggest clonotypes.

The sample originates from a study of cytomegalovirus exposure and HLA in healthy donors (dated by TCRdb to about 2017). Background on the whole study: An earlier analysis of several hundred of the donors reported about 250 Gb of sequence data and some 120 million unique TCR beta sequences from about 179 million T cells. About 280 gigabases of sequencing data and 70 million to 95 million unique TCR sequences made up an early release that covered fewer than 650 HLA-typed donors. Among the roughly 380 genotyped donors, under 90% belonged to the genetic ancestry cluster associated with self-reported Caucasian donors. The study aimed to test whether signatures of past pathogen exposure could be identified by cataloging public T cell receptors. The T cell repertoires of 670 or so subjects were profiled by immunosequencing and related to cytomegalovirus serostatus. Along with the roughly 700-subject first cohort, a separate validation cohort of over 90 different subjects was used. To predict cytomegalovirus infection status, the study brought together high-throughput TCR immunosequencing, statistical association of individual TCRs with disease status, and machine learning. A later analysis re-examined previously published TCR beta repertoires from 610 or so donors and added high-resolution HLA genotyping to investigate patterns of TCR occurrence. In the later analysis, no new phenotypic data were used to find candidate immune exposures; instead, reliance was placed on TCR beta sequences and their occurrence across donors. An earlier analysis of fewer than 750 of the donors used high-throughput TCR beta sequencing to judge whether each TCR beta V gene segment behaved as functional or pseudogenic. Alongside the repertoire data, information on donor age, sex, ethnicity and CMV serostatus was compiled. A later genetic analysis took genome-wide SNP genotypes for about three fifths of the roughly 700 donors and used that subset as a discovery cohort. Every discovery cohort repertoire had been produced on one sequencing platform. Both class I and class II loci were covered by HLA typing, at four-digit resolution. Typing coverage varied by locus: roughly 629-640 donors for A, B, C, DRB1 and DQB1; roughly 560 for DQA1; some 610 for DPA1; around 450 for DPB1. Because of strong linkage in the cohort, a handful of DR-DQ haplotypes were treated as single units for association and clustering. Among about 360 genotyped donors of the cohort, an average of around 240,000 unique TCR beta nucleotide sequences were sequenced per donor, roughly a sixth of them non-productive.

The cohort was made up of hundreds of healthy bone marrow donors. At the time of sampling, every cohort member was nominally healthy, though immune exposures that went unrecorded were likely present. The donor tested CMV seronegative, placing the donor among the roughly 340 seronegative members of the cohort. Every donor gave a peripheral blood sample, and the peripheral blood mononuclear cells from that sample were used for TCR beta sequencing. The Qiagen DNeasy Blood Extraction Kit was used to extract genomic DNA from the blood cell samples. For CDR1 and CDR2, the germline V gene lists LGHNA and YNFKEQ. Deletion took 0 bases off V and 4 bases off J, with a span of 13 bases between the germline ends. Including cysteine and phenylalanine, the CDR3 has 16 amino acids. The CDR3 DNA has 48 bases and is translated from base 1. Study-wide findings and limitations: Assigning TCR associations to individual alleles was difficult when HLA alleles, especially DR and DQ, strongly co-occurred. In a later analysis, several top co-occurrence clusters were reported to appear linked to parvovirus B19, influenza, CMV and Epstein-Barr virus. According to a later genetic analysis, donors in an Asian-associated ancestry cluster had fewer N-insertions in productive TCRs than the approximately 650-donor mean. It was suggested by the authors that the approach could potentially be generalized to other disease states and immunological phenotypes. An earlier analysis of roughly 570 of the donors showed that most TCR beta V segments appeared in productive rearrangements either about 87% or about 30% of the time, which broadly matched IMGT annotations. Across donors, most TCR sequences were observed very rarely, whereas some public TCRs were present in many individuals. In a later analysis, TCR association rates were found to vary across HLA loci, with the most associated TCRs seen for DRB1 alleles and the fewest for HLA-C alleles. Most CMV-associated TCR beta chains appeared to be HLA-restricted in a later analysis, and the HLA associations seemed to be driven largely by CMV exposure. A further reported finding was that TCR beta sequences accurately predicted the HLA-A and HLA-B alleles for most subjects in the first cohort. CMV serostatus was the only immune exposure information available for the cohort. At a false discovery rate of 0.05, a later analysis linked about 16,000 TCR beta sequences to specific HLA alleles. In a later genetic analysis, a missense DCLRE1C variant was associated with V-gene and J-gene trimming of TCR beta chains, and the association was replicated in an independent cohort. A total of about 180 TCR beta chains were listed by the study as associated with cytomegalovirus. In a later analysis, HLA-associated TCR beta chains showed more clonal expansion and lower generation probabilities than non-associated chains that were equally common. The sequencing pipeline was judged likely to have produced a cluster of highly shared sequence variants as a technical artifact. Seventeen rarely observed V segments, including chromosome 9 orphons, were excluded from the earlier analysis of almost 600 of the donors because counts were too low. Because HLA typing was unavailable for some donors at each locus, only the typed subset was used in association tests. Only TCR beta chains were sequenced in this cohort, and the absence of alpha or paired-chain data limited detectable features. The 87-base-pair reads could not distinguish some IMGT-functional V segments, including TRBV6-2 and TRBV6-3, so those segments were excluded. Correlated functional status among segregating V segments might reflect linkage disequilibrium, but an unknown experimental factor could not be ruled out. Sequencing depth was assumed to be roughly uniform across donors in the presence/absence analyses, though that assumption may not hold. The classifier was reported to diagnose cytomegalovirus status with high specificity and sensitivity in both the original and validation cohorts. Three of the identified cytomegalovirus-associated TCR beta chains were confirmed in vitro to be specific for cytomegalovirus antigens.

Sequenced: PBMCs. The clonotype comes from a girl aged 2-10 years in good health and CMV-seronegative. This sequence uses TRBV4-2 and TRBJ2-1, and perhaps TRBD1 as D gene, on 5 matching bases. The CDR3: CASSQDQGAPYNEQFF. Read as DNA, the sequence is TGTGCCAGCAGCCAAGACCAGGGTGCCCCTTACAATGAGCAGTTCTTC.